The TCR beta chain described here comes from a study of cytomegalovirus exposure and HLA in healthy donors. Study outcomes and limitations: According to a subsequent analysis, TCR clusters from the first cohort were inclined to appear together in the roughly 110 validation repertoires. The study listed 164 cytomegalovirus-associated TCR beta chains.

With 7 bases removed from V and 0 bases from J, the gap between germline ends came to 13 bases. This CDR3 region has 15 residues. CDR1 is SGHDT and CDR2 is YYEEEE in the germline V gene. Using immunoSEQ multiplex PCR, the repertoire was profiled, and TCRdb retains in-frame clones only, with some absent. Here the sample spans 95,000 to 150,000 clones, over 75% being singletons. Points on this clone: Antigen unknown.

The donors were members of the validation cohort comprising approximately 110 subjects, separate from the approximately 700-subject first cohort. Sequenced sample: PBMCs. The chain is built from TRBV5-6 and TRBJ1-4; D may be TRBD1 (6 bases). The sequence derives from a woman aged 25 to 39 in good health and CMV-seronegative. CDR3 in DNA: TGTGCCAGCCATGGGACACTGACAACTAATGAAAAACTGTTTTTT. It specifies CASHGTLTTNEKLFF.